This T cell receptor (beta chain) originates from a study of vaccination effects on CD4 cells after COVID-19. Background on the study: Of the BNT162b2 and mRNA-1273 vaccines, participants received two doses of one or the other.

Turning to this clone: Antigen specificity is unknown.

ViraFEST assay sequencing came after antigen-specific CD4+ T cells were expanded with viral peptide pools. Culturing for 9 to 10 days preceded CD4+ T cell isolation. Vaccine recipients, nucleocapsid antibody negative, had no prior SARS-CoV-2 infection. With around 10 ug/ml peptides and around 9.6 IU/ml IL-2, a few million PBMC per well were cultured. Study-wide findings and caveats: Convalescent patients were scarce, and early post-infection timepoints were absent.

Some clones are missing from TCRdb's copy, which holds only in-frame ones; the method was immunoSEQ multiplex PCR. The sample lists more than 25,000 clones; roughly two thirds were seen once. This CDR3 has 15 residues. Germline V gives CDR1 MNHEY, CDR2 SVGAGI. Trimming pared 6 bases from V and 1 base from J, leaving 15 bases between. This sequence originates from a human donor who received a COVID-19 vaccine. The chain joins TRBV6-5 to TRBJ1-1; maybe TRBD1 (5 bases). Sequencing was performed on CD4+ T cells from PBMCs cultured with HCoV-229E spike peptides, taken before COVID-19 vaccination. The CDR3 bases are TGTGCCAGCAGAGCCCCGGGACGGACGAACACTGAAGCTTTCTTT. This encodes CASRAPGRTNTEAFF.